This T cell receptor (beta chain) was found in a study of OX40 agonist ivuxolimab in advanced cancers. With respect to this clone: Its specificity is not known.

Measured with immunoSEQ multiplex PCR; TCRdb has only the in-frame clones, and not every one. The sample consists of tens of thousands of clones, 80% to 95% of them appearing once. Germline-derived CDR1 and CDR2 are MNHNS and SASEGT. The V end was cut by 1 base, the J end by 3 bases, with 12 bases between. CDR3 length equals 15 residues. Study-wide findings and caveats: At 0.1 to 3.0 mg/kg and by week 6, clonal expansion occurred in CD4+ and CD8+ blood T cells.

The sequencing used CD4+ or CD8+ T cells sorted from blood, collected in a trial of the OX40 agonist ivuxolimab. The chain combines TRBV6-1 with TRBJ1-1; D gene uncertain. The TCR sequence derives from an adult with an advanced solid tumor such as melanoma, head and neck, liver or kidney cancer. The CDR3 loop is CASSEVGRSDTEAFF. In DNA form, the CDR3 reads TGTGCCAGCAGTGAAGTAGGACGATCGGACACTGAAGCTTTCTTT.